This T cell receptor (beta chain) was profiled in a study of cytomegalovirus exposure and HLA in healthy donors. The PCR was carried out with 60 Vbeta primers and 13 Jbeta primers. The table came from immunoSEQ multiplex PCR; TCRdb's copy has only in-frame clones and leaves some out. This table holds roughly 200,000 clones. CDR1 and CDR2 (germline): SGHRS, YFSETQ. V was pared by 4 bases and J by 5 bases, with 13 bases between. CDR3 size: 14 residues. The rearrangement joins TRBV5-1 to TRBJ1-5; D unresolved. Material: PBMCs. The sequence was collected from a man aged 25-45 years in good health and CMV-seronegative. CDR3: CASSPGFEDQPQHF. CDR3 nucleotides: TGCGCCAGCAGCCCCGGATTCGAGGATCAGCCCCAGCATTTT.